Listed below are T cell receptor beta chains from one sample, sequenced in a study of blood T cell repertoires in COVID-19. Here immunoSEQ multiplex PCR was the method, and the copy in TCRdb shows in-frame clones only, minus some. The sample consists of about 85,000 clones, roughly 90% of them appearing once. Sequenced input: peripheral blood. These receptors originate from a woman at least 80 years old with active or convalescent COVID-19. Each CDR3 is given with its conserved first and last residue. Each record gives: CDR3 protein, CDR3 DNA, clone size, V gene, J gene, D gene. A D gene is named only where the DNA matches it firmly. Rows give clone size only sometimes, using once, few, many, or a class for an expanded clone.

CDR3: CAWRSRLAGVPDTQYF
DNA: TGTGCCTGGAGATCGAGACTAGCGGGAGTTCCAGATACGCAGTATTTT
size: NA
V: TRBV30
J: TRBJ2-3
D: TRBD2

CDR3: CASSLGRGQETQYF
DNA: TGCGCCAGCAGCCTGGGCAGGGGCCAAGAGACCCAGTACTTC
size: NA
V: TRBV5-1
J: TRBJ2-5
D: NA

CDR3: CAWSVVRNLGYTF
DNA: TGTGCCTGGAGTGTAGTCAGAAATTTAGGCTACACCTTC
size: NA
V: TRBV30
J: TRBJ1-2
D: NA

CDR3: CASRQGSYNQPQHF
DNA: TGTGCCAGCAGACAGGGGTCTTACAATCAGCCCCAGCATTTT
size: NA
V: TRBV28
J: TRBJ1-5
D: TRBD1

CDR3: CATSDRSFDGYTF
DNA: TGTGCCACCAGTGATCGGTCTTTCGATGGCTACACCTTC
size: NA
V: TRBV24-1
J: TRBJ1-2
D: NA

CDR3: CASSLASGRVETQYF
DNA: TGTGCCAGCAGCTTAGCGAGCGGGAGGGTGGAGACCCAGTACTTC
size: NA
V: TRBV7-2
J: TRBJ2-5
D: TRBD2

CDR3: CASSPTGFGDTQYF
DNA: TGTGCCAGCAGCCCCACAGGGTTTGGCGATACGCAGTATTTT
size: NA
V: TRBV11-2
J: TRBJ2-3
D: NA

CDR3: CASSIAWGDSYEQYF
DNA: TGTGCCAGCAGCATAGCATGGGGGGATAGCTACGAGCAGTACTTC
size: NA
V: TRBV9
J: TRBJ2-7
D: NA

CDR3: CASSRQGGQETQYF
DNA: TGTGCCAGCAGTAGACAGGGAGGACAAGAGACCCAGTACTTC
size: NA
V: TRBV6-2/TRBV6-3
J: TRBJ2-5
D: NA

CDR3: CAAASRASNQPQHF
DNA: TGTGCTGCGGCCTCACGAGCCAGCAATCAGCCCCAGCATTTT
size: NA
V: TRBV30
J: TRBJ1-5
D: NA

CDR3: CASSLSVDYGYTF
DNA: TGTGCCAGCAGTCTCAGCGTTGACTATGGCTACACCTTC
size: few
V: TRBV28
J: TRBJ1-2
D: NA

CDR3: CASSREVGISNQPQHF
DNA: TGTGCCAGCTCCCGGGAGGTAGGGATCAGCAATCAGCCCCAGCATTTT
size: NA
V: TRBV18
J: TRBJ1-5
D: NA

CDR3: CASSVAMGRLYGYTF
DNA: TGTGCCAGCAGCGTAGCTATGGGCAGGCTCTATGGCTACACCTTC
size: NA
V: TRBV9
J: TRBJ1-2
D: NA

CDR3: CASSPVGTHSGIYNEQFF
DNA: TGTGCCAGCAGCCCAGTCGGGACTCATAGCGGGATATACAATGAGCAGTTCTTC
size: NA
V: TRBV7-2
J: TRBJ2-1
D: TRBD2

CDR3: CASSDGEGFREKLFF
DNA: TGTGCCAGCAGCGACGGGGAGGGGTTTAGGGAAAAACTGTTTTTT
size: NA
V: TRBV7-2
J: TRBJ1-4
D: NA

CDR3: CASSMDSLNYGYTF
DNA: TGTGCCAGTAGTATGGACAGCCTTAACTATGGCTACACCTTC
size: NA
V: TRBV19
J: TRBJ1-2
D: NA

CDR3: CASSPNGGAYGQPQHF
DNA: TGTGCCAGCTCACCAAATGGGGGCGCCTATGGTCAGCCCCAGCATTTT
size: NA
V: TRBV18
J: TRBJ1-5
D: NA

CDR3: CASIGGGATGELFF
DNA: TGTGCCAGTATCGGGGGGGGTGCCACCGGGGAGCTGTTTTTT
size: NA
V: TRBV19
J: TRBJ2-2
D: TRBD2

CDR3: CASSAIQGGEQYF
DNA: TGCGCCAGCAGCGCCATACAGGGCGGGGAGCAGTACTTC
size: NA
V: TRBV5-1
J: TRBJ2-7
D: NA

CDR3: CASSAGQSPYYNEQFF
DNA: TGTGCCAGCAGTGCCGGACAGAGCCCTTATTACAATGAGCAGTTCTTC
size: NA
V: TRBV6-1
J: TRBJ2-1
D: NA

CDR3: CASSRTGGGSGNTIYF
DNA: TGTGCCAGCAGCCGAACAGGGGGTGGCTCTGGAAACACCATATATTTT
size: NA
V: TRBV5-6
J: TRBJ1-3
D: TRBD1

CDR3: CASSFLTGGAGNTIYF
DNA: TGTGCCAGCAGTTTCTTGACAGGTGGTGCTGGAAACACCATATATTTT
size: NA
V: TRBV28
J: TRBJ1-3
D: NA

CDR3: CASSLDLGGGRGEQFF
DNA: TGTGCCAGCAGCTTAGATCTGGGAGGCGGGAGGGGTGAGCAGTTCTTC
size: once
V: TRBV11-2
J: TRBJ2-1
D: TRBD2

CDR3: CATSRGTGQPQHF
DNA: TGTGCCACCAGCAGAGGGACAGGGCAGCCCCAGCATTTT
size: NA
V: TRBV15
J: TRBJ1-5
D: TRBD1

CDR3: CASSPDRAGANVLTF
DNA: TGTGCCAGCAGCCCCGACAGGGCTGGGGCCAACGTCCTGACTTTC
size: NA
V: TRBV7-2
J: TRBJ2-6
D: TRBD1

CDR3: CASSPPGQGYQPQHF
DNA: TGTGCCAGTAGTCCCCCTGGACAGGGCTATCAGCCCCAGCATTTT
size: NA
V: TRBV19
J: TRBJ1-5
D: TRBD1

CDR3: CASSPAPGGPSDTQYF
DNA: TGTGCCAGCTCACCAGCTCCGGGGGGCCCATCAGATACGCAGTATTTT
size: NA
V: TRBV18
J: TRBJ2-3
D: NA

CDR3: CASCYRGTGNTIYF
DNA: TGTGCCAGCTGTTACAGGGGTACTGGAAACACCATATATTTT
size: NA
V: TRBV5-6
J: TRBJ1-3
D: TRBD1

CDR3: CASRQSGTRSYEQYF
DNA: TGCGCCAGCAGACAATCCGGGACACGCTCCTACGAGCAGTACTTC
size: NA
V: TRBV5-1
J: TRBJ2-7
D: NA

CDR3: CASRQGIYTIYF
DNA: TGTGCCAGCAGGCAGGGGATATACACCATATATTTT
size: few
V: TRBV28
J: TRBJ1-3
D: NA

CDR3: CASSVGTGSNYGYTF
DNA: TGTGCCAGCAGCGTAGGGACAGGGAGCAACTATGGCTACACCTTC
size: NA
V: TRBV9
J: TRBJ1-2
D: TRBD1

CDR3: CASTPGTNTEAFF
DNA: TGTGCCAGCACCCCGGGCACGAACACTGAAGCTTTCTTT
size: NA
V: TRBV6-2/TRBV6-3
J: TRBJ1-1
D: NA

CDR3: CASSPETVSTEAFF
DNA: TGTGCCAGCTCACCGGAGACAGTCTCCACTGAAGCTTTCTTT
size: NA
V: TRBV18
J: TRBJ1-1
D: NA

CDR3: CASSRTMNTEAFF
DNA: TGTGCCAGCAGCCGCACAATGAACACTGAAGCTTTCTTT
size: once
V: TRBV28
J: TRBJ1-1
D: NA

CDR3: CATSPITGSYNEQFF
DNA: TGTGCCACCAGCCCGATTACGGGCTCCTACAATGAGCAGTTCTTC
size: NA
V: TRBV15
J: TRBJ2-1
D: NA

CDR3: CASSVGAGGPHEQFF
DNA: TGTGCCAGCAGCGTAGGGGCGGGAGGGCCTCATGAGCAGTTCTTC
size: NA
V: TRBV9
J: TRBJ2-1
D: TRBD2

CDR3: CASSSYWRGTSYGYTF
DNA: TGTGCCAGCAGCTCCTATTGGCGGGGGACATCTTATGGCTACACCTTC
size: NA
V: TRBV7-6
J: TRBJ1-2
D: NA

CDR3: CASSVSQYNEQFF
DNA: TGTGCCAGCAGCGTCTCACAATACAATGAGCAGTTCTTC
size: NA
V: TRBV9
J: TRBJ2-1
D: NA

CDR3: CASGRTGYEQYF
DNA: TGTGCCAGCGGCAGGACAGGGTACGAGCAGTACTTC
size: NA
V: TRBV25-1
J: TRBJ2-7
D: TRBD1

CDR3: CASSYDPRLGLYF
DNA: TGTGCCAGCAGCTACGACCCCAGGTTAGGACTGTACTTC
size: NA
V: TRBV7-9
J: TRBJ2-7
D: NA

CDR3: CASSRTGGPGELFF
DNA: TGTGCCAGCTCACGAACAGGGGGACCCGGGGAGCTGTTTTTT
size: NA
V: TRBV18
J: TRBJ2-2
D: TRBD1

CDR3: CASSLVGASGNTIYF
DNA: TGTGCCAGCAGTTTGGTGGGGGCCTCTGGAAACACCATATATTTT
size: NA
V: TRBV28
J: TRBJ1-3
D: NA